These 28 T cell receptor beta chains share one sample of origin, sequenced in a study of blood T cell repertoires in COVID-19. TCRdb's copy holds only in-frame clones and misses some; the assay was immunoSEQ multiplex PCR. Among about 290,000 clones listed, around 81% were seen once. The sample comprised peripheral blood. These receptors were obtained from a woman in her forties or fifties with active or convalescent COVID-19.

V usage is TRBV20-1 and J usage is TRBJ2-3, with TRBD2 identical over 10 bases. CDR1 DFQATT and CDR2 SNEGSKA come from the germline V gene (reference sequence). V was clipped by 3 bases and J by 0 bases; unmatched bases: 6. The CDR3 has 16 amino acids. The CDR3 DNA is TGCAGTGCTAGTATGGTGACTAGCGGGAGCACAGATACGCAGTATTTT. This translates into CSASMVTSGSTDTQYF.

The chain recombines TRBV19 with TRBJ1-5, with 7 nucleotides matching TRBD1. V lost 5 bases, J lost 5 bases, and 6 bases stayed unmatched. The CDR3 is 14 amino acids. CDR1 LNHDA and CDR2 SQIVND come from the germline V gene (reference sequence). The CDR3 is CASSPRDRYQPQHF. The CDR3 region has the DNA TGTGCCAGTAGTCCTCGGGACAGATATCAGCCCCAGCATTTT. Combining the CDR3 with reference TRBV19 and TRBJ1-5 gives the whole variable domain DGGITQSPKYLFRKEGQNVTLSCEQNLNHDAMYWYRQDPGQGLRLIYYSQIVNDFQKGDIAEGYSVSREKKESFPLTVTSAQKNPTAFYLCASSPRDRYQPQHFGDGTRLSIL.

The J gene is TRBJ1-5, the V gene TRBV19, with 9 bases identical to TRBD1. Per the germline V gene, CDR1 is LNHDA and CDR2 is SQIVND (reference sequence). The CDR3 is 16 residues long. Losses at the gene ends were 7 bases for V and 1 base for J; bases not matched to a gene: 8. Written as DNA, the CDR3 is TGTGCCAGTACTTCCCGAGGACAGGGGAGCAATCAGCCCCAGCATTTT. Translating it yields CASTSRGQGSNQPQHF. Looking up the rest from reference TRBV19 and TRBJ1-5 gives the full variable domain: DGGITQSPKYLFRKEGQNVTLSCEQNLNHDAMYWYRQDPGQGLRLIYYSQIVNDFQKGDIAEGYSVSREKKESFPLTVTSAQKNPTAFYLCASTSRGQGSNQPQHFGDGTRLSIL.

The chain uses TRBV29-1 and TRBJ2-3; 8 positions agree with TRBD1. The CDR3 extends over 13 amino acids. V was clipped by 6 bases and J by 5 bases; unmatched bases: 7. The germline gives CDR1 SQVTM, CDR2 ANQGSEA. In DNA form, the CDR3 reads TGCAGCGTCCCCGGGACAGGAGGAGATACGCAGTATTTT. Its protein is CSVPGTGGDTQYF.

This clone showed up just once. V is TRBV12-3 or TRBV12-4 and J is TRBJ2-7; D perhaps matches TRBD2 (6 bases). The CDR3 loop spans 12 amino acids. Deletions cut 1 base from V and 5 bases from J, with 6 bases between. The CDR3 here is CASSLGGDEQYF. CDR3 DNA: TGTGCCAGCAGTTTAGGCGGGGACGAGCAGTACTTC.

This clone has just one count. The chain combines TRBV20-1 with TRBJ1-1; D might be TRBD1 (6 bases). The CDR3 runs to 13 residues. V dropped 3 bases and J dropped 5 bases, with 13 bases sitting between them. CDR1 and CDR2 from the germline V gene are DFQATT and SNEGSKA (reference sequence). The CDR3 reads CSASEGGGTEAFF. The DNA of the CDR3 is TGCAGTGCTAGTGAGGGGGGGGGAACTGAAGCTTTCTTT.

V is TRBV7-8 and J is TRBJ1-6; no clear D gene. Germline V lookup: CDR1 SGHVS, CDR2 FQNEAQ. This CDR3 is 17 amino acids long. The V and J ends lost 2 bases and 3 bases respectively, with 14 bases between them. The CDR3 loop is CASSLRRQAGYNSPLHF. Here the CDR3 DNA reads TGTGCCAGCAGCTTACGGCGCCAGGCAGGCTATAATTCACCCCTCCACTTT. Full variable domain (missing parts from reference TRBV7-8 and TRBJ1-6): GAGVSQSPRYKVAKRGQDVALRCDPISGHVSLFWYQQALGQGPEFLTYFQNEAQLDKSGLPSDRFFAERPEGSVSTLKIQRTQQEDSAVYLCASSLRRQAGYNSPLHFGNGTRLTVT.

This CDR3 reads CASSSKDKADTQYF. CDR3 in DNA: TGTGCCAGCAGCTCTAAGGACAAGGCGGATACGCAGTATTTT. The V and J genes are TRBV7-9 and TRBJ2-3; tentative D call: TRBD1 (5 bases). Germline V gives CDR1 SEHNR, CDR2 FQNEAQ (reference sequence). The V end lost 4 bases, the J end lost 6 bases, and 14 bases lay between the germline ends. This CDR3 comprises 14 residues. Based on the CDR3 plus reference TRBV7-9 and TRBJ2-3, the full variable domain is DTGVSQNPRHKITKRGQNVTFRCDPISEHNRLYWYRQTLGQGPEFLTYFQNEAQLEKSRLLSDRFSAERPKGSFSTLEIQRTEQGDSAMYLCASSSKDKADTQYFGPGTRLTVL.

V is TRBV3-1 (or the pseudogene TRBV3-2) and J is TRBJ1-2; TRBD1 aligns across 7 bases. Germline CDR1 reads LGHDT; CDR2 reads YNNKEL (reference sequence). The ends lost 4 bases at V and 5 bases at J; junction bases unmatched: 13. The CDR3 spans 16 residues. The CDR3 region is CASSLEGRGEIYGYTF. DNA for the CDR3: TGTGCCAGCAGCCTCGAAGGCAGGGGGGAGATTTATGGCTACACCTTC.

This clone has only a few counts. The chain has TRBV3-1 (or the pseudogene TRBV3-2) and TRBJ2-1; tentative D call: TRBD2 (7 bases). Germline V gives CDR1 LGHDT, CDR2 YNNKEL (reference sequence). V was pared by 4 bases and J by 10 bases, with 20 bases between. CDR3 size: 15 residues. CDR3 protein: CASSRGGDGLGEQFF. CDR3 nucleotides: TGTGCCAGCAGCCGAGGGGGGGACGGACTCGGAGAGCAGTTCTTC.

V usage is TRBV29-1 and J usage is TRBJ1-1, with 9 bases identical to TRBD1. Trimming removed 1 base from V and 3 bases from J; junction bases left unmatched: 3. CDR1 and CDR2 (germline): SQVTM, ANQGSEA. The CDR3 has 14 residues. The CDR3 coding sequence is TGCAGCGTTGAAGGGGACAGGGATGACACTGAAGCTTTCTTT. It translates to CSVEGDRDDTEAFF.

The V call is TRBV7-2, the J call TRBJ2-2; possibly TRBD2 for D (6 bases). The CDR3 is made up of 13 amino acids. Looked up from germline, CDR1 is SGHTA and CDR2 is FQGNSA. Deletions cut 5 bases from V and 4 bases from J, with 8 bases between. The CDR3 region has the DNA TGTGCCAGCAGCCCAGCGGGCACCGGGGAGCTGTTTTTT. The encoded protein is CASSPAGTGELFF.

This chain connects TRBV10-3 to TRBJ2-6, with 11 bases lining up with TRBD1. The germline gives CDR1 ENHRY, CDR2 SYGVKD. V lost 6 bases, J lost 1 base, and 2 bases stayed unmatched. The CDR3 has 16 residues. CDR3 in amino acids: CAIRGTGGSGANVLTF. CDR3 DNA: TGTGCCATCAGAGGGACAGGGGGGTCTGGGGCCAACGTCCTGACTTTC.

The gene calls are TRBV10-1 and TRBJ2-1; D gene uncertain. Germline V lookup: CDR1 WNHNN, CDR2 SYGVQD (reference sequence). V was clipped by 0 bases and J by 3 bases, with 12 bases between them. This CDR3 comprises 16 residues. CDR3 sequence reads: CASSESGNPFYNEQFF. CDR3 nucleotides: TGCGCCAGCAGTGAGTCGGGCAACCCCTTCTACAATGAGCAGTTCTTC.

The gene calls are TRBV3-1 (or the pseudogene TRBV3-2) and TRBJ1-1, with D possibly TRBD1 on 6 matching bases. CDR1 is LGHDT, CDR2 YNNKEL, per germline (reference sequence). The CDR3 is 12 residues long. V lost 8 bases, J lost 6 bases, and 13 bases lay in between. The CDR3 DNA reads as TGTGCCAGCTCCAGGGGTTACGCTGAAGCTTTCTTT. It encodes CASSRGYAEAFF.

The rearrangement uses TRBV4-1 and TRBJ2-7; D is possibly TRBD1 (6 bases). With 0 bases removed from V and 2 bases from J, the gap between germline ends came to 14 bases. The CDR3 length is 16 residues. From germline, CDR1 is MGHRA and CDR2 YSYEKL. CDR3 coding DNA: TGCGCCAGCAGCCAAGAACCGGGACAAGGGGCCTACGAGCAGTACTTC. Residues: CASSQEPGQGAYEQYF.

The chain couples TRBV7-2 to TRBJ2-5; 9 positions match TRBD2. Germline CDR1 reads SGHTA; CDR2 reads FQGNSA. Trimming removed 6 bases from V and 0 bases from J; junction bases left unmatched: 8. The CDR3 runs 16 residues. CDR3 DNA: TGTGCCAGCAGACCCTCCGGGACTAGCCACCAAGAGACCCAGTACTTC. This sequence encodes CASRPSGTSHQETQYF.

The J gene is TRBJ2-7, the V gene TRBV28; possible D gene TRBD2, 6 bases. V lost 0 bases to trimming and J lost 4 bases, with 7 bases between them. The CDR3 loop spans 13 amino acids. Germline-derived CDR1 and CDR2 are MDHEN and SYDVKM. CDR3 protein: CASSLWAGYEQYF. CDR3 bases: TGTGCCAGCAGTTTATGGGCGGGGTACGAGCAGTACTTC.

The gene calls are TRBV25-1 and TRBJ2-1; TRBD2 might be the D (6 bases). This CDR3 spans 17 amino acids. In germline, CDR1 is MGHDK, CDR2 SYGVNS. Trimming took off 4 bases at V and 1 base at J, with 17 bases between the two ends. CDR3 coding DNA: TGTGCCAGCAGTGGAGGAGGTAGTAGCGGATCCTACAATGAGCAGTTCTTC. It yields the protein CASSGGGSSGSYNEQFF.

The rearrangement joins TRBV19 to TRBJ2-5; 14 positions agree with TRBD2. The CDR3 consists of 18 residues. Germline V lookup: CDR1 LNHDA, CDR2 SQIVND (reference sequence). V dropped 2 bases and J dropped 5; count of bases not matched to a gene: 10. In DNA form, the CDR3 reads TGTGCCAGTAGTATATCCGCGGGACTAGCGGGAGTACTGGAGACCCAGTACTTC. It encodes CASSISAGLAGVLETQYF.

To note about this clone: The junction departs from the called germline gene at one end, perhaps through a read error. V and J are TRBV5-8 and TRBJ2-7, with D tentatively TRBD2 (5 bases). Germline loops: CDR1 SGHTS, CDR2 YDEGEE. The CDR3 contains 12 residues. CDR3 bases: TGTGCCAGCAGCTTGGATGCGGGCCTGCCGGCGTTC. Translated: CASSLDAGLPAF. The whole variable domain, filled in from reference TRBV5-8 and TRBJ2-7, reads EAGVTQSPTHLIKTRGQQATLRCSPISGHTSVYWYQQALGLGLQFLLWYDEGEERNRGNFPPRFSGRQFPNYSSELNVNALELEDSALYLCASSLDAGLPAFGPGTRLTVT.

V usage is TRBV6-1 and J usage is TRBJ2-6; TRBD1 might be the D (5 bases). This CDR3 has 15 residues. The germline CDR1 and CDR2 sequences are MNHNS and SASEGT. V lost 1 base and J 2 bases, leaving 6 bases between the germline ends. The CDR3, as DNA: TGTGCCAGCAGTGAAGGACAGACTGGGGCCAACGTCCTGACTTTC. Protein sequence: CASSEGQTGANVLTF.

This clone showed up just a few times. The gene calls are TRBV2 and TRBJ1-2; TRBD1 is a possible D gene (5 bases). The germline CDR1 and CDR2 sequences are SNHLY and FYNNEI. This CDR3 comprises 15 residues. Between the trimmed V and J ends, which lost 6 bases and 8 bases, there was a span of 22 bases. The CDR3 region has the DNA TGTGCCAGCAGGGGTGGGACCGAGTTTGGAGGGGGCTACACCTTC. This codes for CASRGGTEFGGGYTF.

This clone was detected only once. The chain couples TRBV4-1 to TRBJ2-3; 10 bases are shared with TRBD1. The CDR3 has 16 amino acids. V was clipped by 4 bases and J by 1 base; unmatched bases: 5. CDR1 is MGHRA and CDR2 is YSYEKL in the germline V gene. CDR3 DNA sequence: TGCGCCAGCAGCCGCGAAGGGACAGGGGGCACAGATACGCAGTATTTT. It codes for CASSREGTGGTDTQYF.

The chain links TRBV19 to TRBJ2-5; 9 nucleotides align to TRBD2. CDR3 length equals 15 residues. V lost 1 base to trimming and J lost 4 bases; unmatched junction nucleotides: 4. CDR1 LNHDA and CDR2 SQIVND come from the germline V gene (reference sequence). CDR3 nucleotide sequence: TGTGCCAGTAGTATAGGGACTAGCGCCCGAGAGACCCAGTACTTC. Encoded protein: CASSIGTSARETQYF.

V is TRBV7-8 and J is TRBJ1-5; 8 positions match TRBD1. Germline-derived CDR1 and CDR2 are SGHVS and FQNEAQ. The junction had 7 bases not matched to a gene; V was cut back by 4 bases and J by 5 bases. CDR3 length: 15 amino acids. The CDR3 loop reads CASSSLRTGHQPQHF. In DNA form, the CDR3 reads TGTGCCAGCAGCTCGCTTCGGACAGGGCATCAGCCCCAGCATTTT. The full variable domain, rest sourced from reference TRBV7-8 and TRBJ1-5, is GAGVSQSPRYKVAKRGQDVALRCDPISGHVSLFWYQQALGQGPEFLTYFQNEAQLDKSGLPSDRFFAERPEGSVSTLKIQRTQQEDSAVYLCASSSLRTGHQPQHFGDGTRLSIL.

The rearrangement uses TRBV27 and TRBJ2-7, with 9 nucleotides matching TRBD2. V was clipped by 10 bases and J by 1 base; unmatched bases: 11. Germline V lookup: CDR1 MNHEY, CDR2 SMNVEV (reference sequence). The CDR3 loop spans 15 amino acids. The DNA for the CDR3 is TGTGCCACCATGGTAGCGGGAGCTAGGTCCTACGAGCAGTACTTC. This sequence encodes CATMVAGARSYEQYF.

Only a few counts were recorded for this clone. Other DNA sequences in the same sample also yield this CDR3. V and J are TRBV7-9 and TRBJ2-2; TRBD1 aligns across 7 bases. The CDR3 loop spans 13 amino acids. V was pared by 4 bases and J by 5 bases, with 1 base of the junction left unmatched. Germline assignment: CDR1 SEHNR and CDR2 FQNEAQ (reference sequence). The chain's CDR3 is CASSSGGTGELFF. Written as DNA, the CDR3 is TGTGCCAGCAGCTCAGGGGGAACCGGGGAGCTGTTTTTT. Full variable domain (remainder filled in from reference TRBV7-9 and TRBJ2-2): DTGVSQNPRHKITKRGQNVTFRCDPISEHNRLYWYRQTLGQGPEFLTYFQNEAQLEKSRLLSDRFSAERPKGSFSTLEIQRTEQGDSAMYLCASSSGGTGELFFGEGSRLTVL.